The rows below give T cell receptor beta chains drawn from one sample of a study of T cell changes during pregnancy in multiple sclerosis. Sequenced by immunoSEQ multiplex PCR; TCRdb stores in-frame clones only, minus some. Among fewer than 25,000 clones listed, more than 75% were seen once. Source: CD8+ T cells from peripheral blood mononuclear cells, taken in the third trimester of pregnancy. The receptors were sampled from a female donor in good health, enrolled as a control in a pregnancy study. Both conserved end residues are part of each CDR3. The order of the fields is CDR3 DNA, CDR3 protein, V gene, J gene, clone size, D gene. A D gene is named only where the DNA matches it firmly. Where a row states a size, it is once, few, many or the class of an expanded clone; other rows omit it.

TGTGCCAGCAGTTTAGAAGGGGTTGAGGTAGGGAACTATGGCTACACCTTC	CASSLEGVEVGNYGYTF	TRBV28	TRBJ1-2	-	-
TGCGCCCACCTGGTCCGCAGCTCCGGGGGGTCAGCCAAAAACATTCAGTACTTC	CAHLVRSSGGSAKNIQYF	TRBV5-1	TRBJ2-4	-	TRBD2
TGTGCCAGCTCACCGGAGGGTCCGGAAGCTTTCTTT	CASSPEGPEAFF	TRBV18	TRBJ1-1	-	-
TGTGCCAGCAGCTCCGGGACTGCCTCCTACAATGAGCAGTTCTTC	CASSSGTASYNEQFF	TRBV11-2	TRBJ2-1	-	-
TGTGCCAGCATGGGACTAGCGGGGGATTACACCGGGGAGCTGTTTTTT	CASMGLAGDYTGELFF	TRBV27	TRBJ2-2	-	TRBD2
TGTGCCAGCGGGGAGGACCGCAATGAGCAGTTCTTC	CASGEDRNEQFF	TRBV6-6	TRBJ2-1	-	-
TGTGCCAGCAGTTTTCTAGTTTCATCCCTCTACGAGCAGTACTTC	CASSFLVSSLYEQYF	TRBV28	TRBJ2-7	once	-
TGTGCCATCAACGAAGCTAGCGGGGGCGTCACAGATACGCAGTATTTT	CAINEASGGVTDTQYF	TRBV10-3	TRBJ2-3	-	TRBD2
TGTGCCAGCAGCTTAGGAGCGGGGGTTAGGACCGGGGAGCTGTTTTTT	CASSLGAGVRTGELFF	TRBV13	TRBJ2-2	-	TRBD2
TGTGCCAGCAGTTTATTTGGGACCGGGACATGGAAAAACATTCAGTACTTC	CASSLFGTGTWKNIQYF	TRBV27	TRBJ2-4	-	-
TGTGCCAGCGGACAGGCTAACACTGAAGCTTTCTTT	CASGQANTEAFF	TRBV9	TRBJ1-1	-	TRBD1
TGCGCCAGCAGCCGGAGTACAGGGGCAGCTGAAGCTTTCTTT	CASSRSTGAAEAFF	TRBV4-1	TRBJ1-1	-	TRBD1
TGTGCCAGCAGTGAGGAGAGTTCTCGGAATGAGCAGTTCTTC	CASSEESSRNEQFF	TRBV6-4	TRBJ2-1	-	-
TGCGCCAGCAGCCGGACTAGCTCAGATACGCAGTATTTT	CASSRTSSDTQYF	TRBV5-1	TRBJ2-3	once	TRBD2
TGTGCCAGCAGCGTAGAGGGCGGGGGGCCGAATTCCTACAATGAGCAGTTCTTC	CASSVEGGGPNSYNEQFF	TRBV9	TRBJ2-1	-	TRBD2
TGTGCCAGCAGCTTAGGCCCCCCGGGATCTGGAAACACCATATATTTT	CASSLGPPGSGNTIYF	TRBV7-9	TRBJ1-3	once	-
TGTGCCAGCTACCGCGGGGGGAACACTGAAGCTTTCTTT	CASYRGGNTEAFF	TRBV19	TRBJ1-1	-	-
TGTGCCAGCAGCCCGGCGGGGGGTAGCAATCAGCCCCAGCATTTT	CASSPAGGSNQPQHF	TRBV9	TRBJ1-5	-	-
TGTGCCAGTAGTACCAGAGGTGATGAAGCTTTCTTT	CASSTRGDEAFF	TRBV19	TRBJ1-1	-	-
TGTGCCAGCAGCGTGACTAGCGGGGGGGCCCGGGAGACCCAGTACTTC	CASSVTSGGARETQYF	TRBV9	TRBJ2-5	-	TRBD2
TGTGCCAGTAGTATCTATCTGAACACCGGGGAGCTGTTTTTT	CASSIYLNTGELFF	TRBV19	TRBJ2-2	-	-
TGTGCCAGCAGTGTCACGACACTGGGTAGCTACGAGCAGTACTTC	CASSVTTLGSYEQYF	TRBV28	TRBJ2-7	-	-
TGTGCCAGCAGCCAGGTCCCCGGGAACCAAGAGACCCAGTACTTC	CASSQVPGNQETQYF	TRBV5-6	TRBJ2-5	-	-
TGTGCCAGCAGCTCATTGACTAGCGGGGGAGGGGCGGAGACCCAGTACTTC	CASSSLTSGGGAETQYF	TRBV5-4	TRBJ2-5	-	TRBD2
TGTGCCAGCAGTCCCAGAGTGGGGCAGGGAAGAGATGGCTACACCTTC	CASSPRVGQGRDGYTF	TRBV25-1	TRBJ1-2	-	-
TGTGCCAGCAGTCGGACAGAGAACACTGAAGCTTTCTTT	CASSRTENTEAFF	TRBV6-5	TRBJ1-1	-	-
TGTGCCAGCAGCTTCAGGGACAAATACTACGAGCAGTACTTC	CASSFRDKYYEQYF	TRBV5-6	TRBJ2-7	-	-
TGTGCCAGCAGCTTGGGACTAGCGGGAGGCTCGAGCACCGGGGAGCTGTTTTTT	CASSLGLAGGSSTGELFF	TRBV7-2	TRBJ2-2	-	TRBD2
TGCGCCAGCAGCCGGGGGACAGGCACAGATACGCAGTATTTT	CASSRGTGTDTQYF	TRBV5-1	TRBJ2-3	-	-
TGCGCCAGCAGGAAAAACCCCGACAGGGCATCCTACGAGCAGTACTTC	CASRKNPDRASYEQYF	TRBV4-1	TRBJ2-7	-	TRBD1
TGCGCCAGCAGCCAAGATGGAGAAATCAACTACGAGCAGTACTTC	CASSQDGEINYEQYF	TRBV4-1	TRBJ2-7	-	-
TGTGCCAGCAGCTCCCGGGACAGCAGCACAGATACGCAGTATTTT	CASSSRDSSTDTQYF	TRBV6-5	TRBJ2-3	-	TRBD1
TGCAGCGTTGAAGGGACAGAGCCTGAAGCTTTCTTT	CSVEGTEPEAFF	TRBV29-1	TRBJ1-1	-	-
TGTGCCAGCAGCTCCGCTCCACCGGGGGAGGGCCTATACGAGCAGTACTTC	CASSSAPPGEGLYEQYF	TRBV5-4	TRBJ2-7	-	TRBD2
TGTGCCAGCACTCCGGGTCTTTCAGGCACAGATACGCAGTATTTT	CASTPGLSGTDTQYF	TRBV6-1	TRBJ2-3	-	-
TGTGCCAGCAGTGCACGCCCCTCCCTGGAGTACAATGAGCAGTTCTTC	CASSARPSLEYNEQFF	TRBV6-1	TRBJ2-1	-	-
TGTGCCACCAGCAGTGCGTACGGGGGACAGGCCAATGGCTACACCTTC	CATSSAYGGQANGYTF	TRBV15	TRBJ1-2	-	TRBD1
TGTGCCAGCAGCCTTGCCGGCTATGGCTACACCTTC	CASSLAGYGYTF	TRBV9	TRBJ1-2	-	-
TGTGCCACCAGCAGAGATTTCCGGGGTGAAGCTTTCTTT	CATSRDFRGEAFF	TRBV15	TRBJ1-1	-	-
TGTGCCAGCAGTGGCCGGGACACCAACTACGAGCAGTACTTC	CASSGRDTNYEQYF	TRBV6-1	TRBJ2-7	-	-
TGTGCCAGCAGTGGACTGGTCTATAATTCACCCCTCCACTTT	CASSGLVYNSPLHF	TRBV6-5	TRBJ1-6	-	-
TGTGCCAGCAGCCGTGTGAGAGATACGCAGTATTTT	CASSRVRDTQYF	TRBV13	TRBJ2-3	-	-
TGCGCCAGCAGCACAGGGAGCCCTGAAGCTTTCTTT	CASSTGSPEAFF	TRBV4-1	TRBJ1-1	-	-
TGTGCCAGCAGTTTGACTAGTATAACCCCTCAGTTCTTC	CASSLTSITPQFF	TRBV27	TRBJ2-1	-	-
TGTGCCAGCAGTTTAACAGGGGGCTCCTACGAGCAGTACTTC	CASSLTGGSYEQYF	TRBV28	TRBJ2-7	-	TRBD1
TGTGCCAGCAGCGAATCAAACAGTATTGGAGAGACCCAGTACTTC	CASSESNSIGETQYF	TRBV11-3	TRBJ2-5	once	-
TGTGCCTGGAGTCAACGAGAGGTCCAACCCCTCCACTTT	CAWSQREVQPLHF	TRBV30	TRBJ1-6	-	-
TGTGCCAGCAGCTTAGGAGGGGGAGGGTGGAAGACCCAGTACTTC	CASSLGGGGWKTQYF	TRBV7-9	TRBJ2-5	once	-
TGTGCCAGCAGTCTTACTAGCGGGGAAGAGACCCAGTACTTC	CASSLTSGEETQYF	TRBV27	TRBJ2-5	-	TRBD2
TGTGCCATCAGTGGGAAGGGACAGGTGAACACTGAAGCTTTCTTT	CAISGKGQVNTEAFF	TRBV10-3	TRBJ1-1	-	TRBD1
TGCGCCAGCAGCTTGGTATCCGGGGAGCTGTTTTTT	CASSLVSGELFF	TRBV5-1	TRBJ2-2	-	-
TGTGCCAGCAGCTTAGGCGCAGGGGGCTACAATGAGCAGTTCTTC	CASSLGAGGYNEQFF	TRBV13	TRBJ2-1	once	TRBD1
TGTGCCAGCAGCCAACAGGGAGGGTCTAACTATGGCTACACCTTC	CASSQQGGSNYGYTF	TRBV6-4	TRBJ1-2	-	-
TGTGCCAGCAGCGTCGGCGCGGACTACACCTTC	CASSVGADYTF	TRBV9	TRBJ1-2	-	-
TGTGCCAGCAGCTTTCGCCGGACTAGCGGGAGTGAGACCCAGTACTTC	CASSFRRTSGSETQYF	TRBV7-9	TRBJ2-5	-	TRBD2
TGTGCCAGCAGTGACACTAGCACCGGGGAGCTGTTTTTT	CASSDTSTGELFF	TRBV6-4	TRBJ2-2	-	-
TGTGCCAGCAGAAGAAGTCCTAGCGGGGGGCCCCCCTGGTACACCGGGGAGCTGTTTTTT	CASRRSPSGGPPWYTGELFF	TRBV27	TRBJ2-2	-	TRBD2
TGTGCCAGCAGCGTAGCGGGGGGGACGATCTACGAGCAGTACTTC	CASSVAGGTIYEQYF	TRBV9	TRBJ2-7	-	TRBD2
TGTGCCAGCAGCTCGTTACTAGAGACCTACAATGAGCAGTTCTTC	CASSSLLETYNEQFF	TRBV9	TRBJ2-1	-	-
TGTGCCAGCAGCACCCCGGGACAGGGGAGTTACGAGCAGTACTTC	CASSTPGQGSYEQYF	TRBV7-9	TRBJ2-7	-	TRBD1